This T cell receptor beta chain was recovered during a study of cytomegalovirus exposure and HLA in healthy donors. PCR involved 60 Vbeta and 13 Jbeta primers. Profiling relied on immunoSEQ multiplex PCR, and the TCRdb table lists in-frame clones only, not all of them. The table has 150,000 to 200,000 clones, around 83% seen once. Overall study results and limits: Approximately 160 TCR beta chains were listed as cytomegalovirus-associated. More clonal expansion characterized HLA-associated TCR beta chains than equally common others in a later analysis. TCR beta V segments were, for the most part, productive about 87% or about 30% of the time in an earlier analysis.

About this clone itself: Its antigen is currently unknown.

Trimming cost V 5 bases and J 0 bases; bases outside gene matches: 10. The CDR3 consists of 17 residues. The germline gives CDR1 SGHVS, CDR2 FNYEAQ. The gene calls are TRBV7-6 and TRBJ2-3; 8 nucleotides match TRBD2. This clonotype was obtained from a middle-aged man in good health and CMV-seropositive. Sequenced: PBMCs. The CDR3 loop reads CASSPAGAGGSTDTQYF. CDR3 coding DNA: TGTGCCAGCAGCCCGGCTGGGGCGGGAGGAAGCACAGATACGCAGTATTTT.